The rows below give T cell receptor beta chains drawn from one sample of a study of HIV-infected patients and healthy controls. Via MiXCR, TCRdb re-called the 5' RACE reads, giving one row per CDR3 protein. The sample holds 20,000 to 30,000 distinct CDR3 sequences; about 9% are singletons and the top ten take 4%. The sample was blood. The receptor set was obtained from an adult in good health. Each CDR3 is given with its conserved first and last residue. The D gene is left open where the match is weak. Not all rows give a size; the values are once, few, many and, for expanded clones, a class.

d_gene: .
abundance: many
j_gene: TRBJ1-1
v_gene: TRBV6-2/TRBV6-3
CDR3nt: TGTGCCAGCAGTTACACGGAGAAAAATGAAGCTTTCTTT
CDR3aa: CASSYTEKNEAFF

d_gene: .
abundance: many
j_gene: TRBJ1-5
v_gene: TRBV4-3
CDR3nt: TGCGCCAGCAGCCAAGATTGGGTAATCACCGGGCCCCAGCATTTT
CDR3aa: CASSQDWVITGPQHF

d_gene: .
abundance: many
j_gene: TRBJ1-4
v_gene: TRBV4-1
CDR3nt: TGCGCCAGCAGCCGCCTATTACCAACTAATGAAAAACTGTTTTTT
CDR3aa: CASSRLLPTNEKLFF

d_gene: TRBD2
abundance: .
j_gene: TRBJ2-3
v_gene: TRBV7-2
CDR3nt: TGTGCCAGCAGCCCCGGACTAGCCTCAGATACGCAGTATTTT
CDR3aa: CASSPGLASDTQYF

d_gene: .
abundance: many
j_gene: TRBJ1-1
v_gene: TRBV28
CDR3nt: TGTGCCAGCAGTTTATTAGGGAAACCTGAAGCTTTCTTT
CDR3aa: CASSLLGKPEAFF

d_gene: .
abundance: many
j_gene: TRBJ2-5
v_gene: TRBV12-3/TRBV12-4
CDR3nt: TGTGCCAGCAGAAACGCTCAGGGGGGCGACCAGTACTTC
CDR3aa: CASRNAQGGDQYF

d_gene: TRBD1
abundance: medium-sized
j_gene: TRBJ1-5
v_gene: TRBV9
CDR3nt: TGTGCCAGCAGCGTAGGACAGGGGGATCAGCCCCAGCATTTT
CDR3aa: CASSVGQGDQPQHF

d_gene: .
abundance: many
j_gene: TRBJ1-5
v_gene: TRBV18
CDR3nt: TGTGCCAGCTCACTAACAGGGCCCAATCAGCCCCAGCATTTT
CDR3aa: CASSLTGPNQPQHF

d_gene: TRBD1
abundance: many
j_gene: TRBJ1-5
v_gene: TRBV12-3/TRBV12-4
CDR3nt: TGTGCCTCCTGTTCCCAGGGGGTTAATCAGCCCCAGCATTTT
CDR3aa: CASCSQGVNQPQHF

d_gene: .
abundance: many
j_gene: TRBJ1-6
v_gene: TRBV9
CDR3nt: TGTGCCAGCAGCACCCGCCCAGGGAAGAATTCACCCCTCCACTTT
CDR3aa: CASSTRPGKNSPLHF

d_gene: .
abundance: many
j_gene: TRBJ2-3
v_gene: TRBV20-1
CDR3nt: TGCAGTGCACCGAAGGGGGGCGATACAGATACGCAGTATTTT
CDR3aa: CSAPKGGDTDTQYF

d_gene: .
abundance: many
j_gene: TRBJ2-6
v_gene: TRBV5-4
CDR3nt: TGTGCCAGCAGCCTTGGACTCTCCACTGGGGCCAACGTCCTGACTTTC
CDR3aa: CASSLGLSTGANVLTF

d_gene: .
abundance: .
j_gene: TRBJ2-7
v_gene: TRBV7-9
CDR3nt: TGTGCCAGCAGCTTAGAGTTGGTTGAGCAGTACTTC
CDR3aa: CASSLELVEQYF

d_gene: .
abundance: many
j_gene: TRBJ2-3
v_gene: TRBV11-3
CDR3nt: TGTGCCAGCAGCTTACGCCGCGGGGGCGGAGATACGCAGTATTTT
CDR3aa: CASSLRRGGGDTQYF

d_gene: TRBD1
abundance: many
j_gene: TRBJ2-7
v_gene: TRBV11-2
CDR3nt: TGTGCCAGCAGCCTCGGACAGGGGGTCCACGAGCAGTACTTC
CDR3aa: CASSLGQGVHEQYF

d_gene: TRBD2
abundance: many
j_gene: TRBJ2-3
v_gene: TRBV3-1
CDR3nt: TGTGCCAGCAGCCGAGGACTAGCTCGCGCGCAGTATTTT
CDR3aa: CASSRGLARAQYF

d_gene: .
abundance: many
j_gene: TRBJ2-1
v_gene: TRBV27
CDR3nt: TGTGCCAGCACCTCGAGGCTATTTGATTACAATGAGCAGTTCTTC
CDR3aa: CASTSRLFDYNEQFF

d_gene: TRBD2
abundance: medium-sized
j_gene: TRBJ2-3
v_gene: TRBV6-2/TRBV6-3
CDR3nt: TGTGCCAGCAGTGCCACTAGCGGGGGGGCAGATACGCAGTATTTT
CDR3aa: CASSATSGGADTQYF

d_gene: .
abundance: few
j_gene: TRBJ1-4
v_gene: TRBV25-1
CDR3nt: TGTGCCAGCAGATTCGAGGGGCGATCTAATGAAAAACTGTTTTTT
CDR3aa: CASRFEGRSNEKLFF

d_gene: TRBD1
abundance: many
j_gene: TRBJ2-7
v_gene: TRBV20-1
CDR3nt: TGCAGTGCTAGACCTCTGACAGGGCCCTACGAGCAGTACTTC
CDR3aa: CSARPLTGPYEQYF

d_gene: .
abundance: .
j_gene: TRBJ2-5
v_gene: TRBV7-2
CDR3nt: TGTGCCAGCAGCTTAAAGGTCCAAGAGACCCAGTACTTC
CDR3aa: CASSLKVQETQYF

d_gene: .
abundance: many
j_gene: TRBJ2-5
v_gene: TRBV27
CDR3nt: TGTGCCAGCAGCCCCCTGACCAACCAAGAGACCCAGTACTTC
CDR3aa: CASSPLTNQETQYF

d_gene: .
abundance: many
j_gene: TRBJ2-7
v_gene: TRBV28
CDR3nt: TGTGCCAGCAGTCCCATTGGGGGTAAGGCCTACGAGCAGTACTTC
CDR3aa: CASSPIGGKAYEQYF

d_gene: .
abundance: many
j_gene: TRBJ2-1
v_gene: TRBV28
CDR3nt: TGTGCCAGCGCCCGTGGGCCATGGAGCTCCTACAATGAGCAGTTCTTC
CDR3aa: CASARGPWSSYNEQFF

d_gene: .
abundance: .
j_gene: TRBJ2-2
v_gene: TRBV20-1
CDR3nt: TGCAGTGCTAGTAAGGTCGCCGCGAACACCGGGGAGCTGTTTTTT
CDR3aa: CSASKVAANTGELFF

d_gene: .
abundance: few
j_gene: TRBJ1-3
v_gene: TRBV20-1
CDR3nt: TGCAGTGCCCAGACCTCTGGAAACACCATATATTTT
CDR3aa: CSAQTSGNTIYF

d_gene: .
abundance: many
j_gene: TRBJ2-6
v_gene: TRBV6-5
CDR3nt: TGTGCCAGCAGCTCGTATCGCCCTTCGTGGGACACCCTCAACTCTGGGGCCAACGTCCTGACTTTC
CDR3aa: CASSSYRPSWDTLNSGANVLTF

d_gene: .
abundance: few
j_gene: TRBJ1-4
v_gene: TRBV27
CDR3nt: TGTGCCAGCAGTGAACAGGGAGGCGAAAAACTGTTTTTT
CDR3aa: CASSEQGGEKLFF

d_gene: .
abundance: medium-sized
j_gene: TRBJ2-3
v_gene: TRBV10-1
CDR3nt: TGCGCCAGCAGTGAAATGAGCGGGACAAGCACAGATACGCAGTATTTT
CDR3aa: CASSEMSGTSTDTQYF

d_gene: .
abundance: many
j_gene: TRBJ2-3
v_gene: TRBV18
CDR3nt: TGTGCCACCCTAGGCAGGCGCACAGATACGCAGTATTTT
CDR3aa: CATLGRRTDTQYF

d_gene: TRBD2
abundance: few
j_gene: TRBJ2-3
v_gene: TRBV10-3
CDR3nt: TGTGCCATCAGTGTTGGACTAGCGGGAGACACAGATACGCAGTATTTT
CDR3aa: CAISVGLAGDTDTQYF

d_gene: .
abundance: few
j_gene: TRBJ2-7
v_gene: TRBV11-1
CDR3nt: TGTGCCAGCAGCTTTCAGCCCTACGAGCAGTACTTC
CDR3aa: CASSFQPYEQYF

d_gene: TRBD2
abundance: many
j_gene: TRBJ2-2
v_gene: TRBV5-1
CDR3nt: TGCGCCAGCAGCTTACTAGCGGGGGGGCAAAACACCGGGGAGCTGTTTTTT
CDR3aa: CASSLLAGGQNTGELFF